A single T cell receptor (beta chain) is shown here with its context. What it recognizes is unknown. The source of the sample is a study of CD8+ T cells in alopecia areata. Treatment meaning: oral pan-JAK inhibitor, 5-10 mg twice daily. PBMCs yielded sorted CD4+ and CD8+ T cells. Sequencing relied on a cDNA template that was reverse transcribed from extracted RNA. Profiled with immunoSEQ multiplex PCR; TCRdb holds only in-frame clones, not every one. There are 150,000 to 250,000 clones in the sample; 58% occur only once, and about 5.5% lies in the top ten. Overall study findings and caveats: Persistence of many expanded lesional clones was seen in scalp and blood during tofacitinib. Scalp clonality, along with expanded CD8+ clones among the top 100, was significantly decreased by tofacitinib. Whereas mice showed it more clearly, TCR sharing across patients was murkier, possibly because of HLA.

This TCR came from a human donor with alopecia areata. The sample consisted of CD4+ T cells sorted from blood, taken at week 24, from a patient treated with tofacitinib.

The CDR3 DNA reads as TGTGCCAGTCAGGCTCAGCGTAACTATGGCTACACCTTC. Its protein product is CASQAQRNYGYTF. The J gene is TRBJ1-2, the V gene TRBV19; D is uncertain. There are 13 residues in the CDR3. V lost 8 bases to trimming and J lost 1 base, with 11 bases between them. The germline CDR1 and CDR2 sequences are LNHDA and SQIVND (reference sequence).